The next 32 T cell receptor beta chains were all read from a single sample in a study of cytomegalovirus exposure and HLA in healthy donors (dated 2017 in TCRdb). Libraries were prepared through the immunoSEQ multiplex PCR assay. For the multiplex PCR, a mixture combining 60 forward primers for TCR Vbeta segments and 13 reverse primers for TCR Jbeta segments was used. The source is immuneACCESS, and TCRdb retained only in-frame sequences with V and J called. Part of the clones is not carried over; for the studies checked, unresolved V genes explain less than half of this, and the remainder is unexplained. This sample gives 90,000 to 120,000 clones in total; around 75% of them show up just once. The ten largest clones capture 4.5% to 5% of the sample. Sequenced material: PBMCs. These receptors originate from a woman aged 18 to 35 in good health and CMV-seropositive.

The chain has TRBV7-9 and TRBJ1-5, with TRBD1 matching 9 bases. Losses at the gene ends were 5 bases for V and 3 bases for J; bases not matched to a gene: 5. This CDR3 spans 15 amino acids. The germline gives CDR1 SEHNR, CDR2 FQNEAQ (reference sequence). The CDR3 region is CASSPGQGDNQPQHF. In DNA, the CDR3 is TGTGCCAGCAGCCCGGGACAGGGAGACAATCAGCCCCAGCATTTT.

This chain joins TRBV7-9 and TRBJ1-4, with TRBD1 identical over 7 bases. The CDR3 has 15 amino acids. Trimming took 5 bases from V and 10 from J; bases not matched to a gene: 13. Germline V gene lookup returns CDR1 SEHNR and CDR2 FQNEAQ (reference sequence). This CDR3 reads CASSILTGRSRKLFF. In DNA, the CDR3 is TGTGCCAGCAGCATCCTGACAGGGCGATCTAGAAAACTGTTTTTT.

The V and J genes are TRBV7-6 and TRBJ2-1; the D is unclear. Germline CDR1 is SGHVS and CDR2 is FNYEAQ. V was cut by 0 bases and J by 5 bases, with 14 bases left in between. CDR3 length: 16 residues. The CDR3, as DNA: TGTGCCAGCAGCTTAGCGGTAGCCGGGTTGAACAATGAGCAGTTCTTC. Amino acids: CASSLAVAGLNNEQFF.

The genes are TRBV28 and TRBJ1-1; D ambiguous. The CDR3 has 12 residues. V lost 5 bases and J lost 11, with 15 bases in between. Germline V CDR1 and CDR2: MDHEN, SYDVKM. Here the CDR3 DNA reads TGTGCCAGCAGTGAACTCGACTCTACGGCTTTCTTT. Its protein is CASSELDSTAFF.

The V call is TRBV28, the J call TRBJ2-1; TRBD2 might be the D (5 bases). Trimming stripped 5 bases from V and 2 bases from J, with 19 bases between. This CDR3 comprises 17 residues. The V gene's germline CDR1 is MDHEN and CDR2 SYDVKM. The CDR3 loop reads CASSLPSERTTYNEQFF. CDR3 nucleotide sequence: TGTGCCAGCAGTCTACCCTCGGAGCGGACCACCTACAATGAGCAGTTCTTC.

This clone was observed a handful of times. The rearrangement uses TRBV13 and TRBJ2-7; D may be TRBD2 (6 bases). The CDR3 runs 15 residues. Trimming stripped 5 bases from V and 0 bases from J, with 14 bases between. Germline CDR1 PRHDT, CDR2 FYEKMQ (reference sequence). In DNA form, the CDR3 reads TGTGCCAGCAGCCCCCAGACTAGGAGCTCCTACGAGCAGTACTTC. It yields the protein CASSPQTRSSYEQYF. The variable domain in full, completed from reference TRBV13 and TRBJ2-7, reads AAGVIQSPRHLIKEKRETATLKCYPIPRHDTVYWYQQGPGQDPQFLISFYEKMQSDKGSIPDRFSAQQFSDYHSELNMSSLELGDSALYFCASSPQTRSSYEQYFGPGTRLTVT.

In this sample, this clone turned up once. The chain combines TRBV5-4 with TRBJ1-3; no clear D. Germline CDR1 reads SGHNT; CDR2 reads YYREEE (reference sequence). V shed 10 bases and J shed 0 bases, with 8 bases lying between them. CDR3 size: 12 residues. This chain's CDR3 is CAVQASGNTIYF. In DNA, the CDR3 is TGTGCCGTCCAAGCCTCTGGAAACACCATATATTTT.

This rearrangement joins TRBV20-1 to TRBJ1-2; no firm D call. The CDR3 is 11 amino acids. Germline values: CDR1 DFQATT, CDR2 SNEGSKA (reference sequence). V shed 6 bases and J shed 5 bases, with 10 bases lying between them. CDR3 sequence (DNA): TGCAGTGCCAATGACGGGTATGGCTACACCTTC. Protein product: CSANDGYGYTF.

V and J are TRBV27 and TRBJ1-1; 8 nucleotides align to TRBD1. CDR1 and CDR2 (germline): MNHEY, SMNVEV (reference sequence). The CDR3 consists of 19 residues. V gave up 0 bases and J gave up 3 bases; unmatched junction bases: 15. As DNA, the CDR3 is TGTGCCAGCAGTTTATCTCCCCGCGACAGGGGAGGATTGGACACTGAAGCTTTCTTT. Amino acid sequence: CASSLSPRDRGGLDTEAFF.

This sequence joins TRBV28 and TRBJ2-7, with a tentative D call TRBD2 (5 bases). CDR1 is MDHEN and CDR2 is SYDVKM in the germline V gene. The CDR3 contains 12 residues. Trimming took off 5 bases at V and 11 bases at J, with 16 bases between the two ends. The CDR3 sequence is CASSGTRGEEYF. CDR3 bases: TGTGCCAGCAGTGGCACCCGGGGTGAGGAGTACTTC.

The genes are TRBV4-3 and TRBJ2-7; 11 positions agree with TRBD1. Trimming removed 2 bases from V and 3 bases from J; junction bases left unmatched: 6. Germline V gives CDR1 LGHNA, CDR2 YSLEER. The CDR3 sequence is 16 residues long. The CDR3 region is CASSQFHGTGGYEQYF. The CDR3 DNA reads as TGCGCCAGCAGCCAATTCCACGGGACAGGGGGCTACGAGCAGTACTTC.

This clone has a single count. The chain has TRBV6-4 and TRBJ2-5, with D maybe TRBD2 (5 bases). V shed 3 bases and J shed 2 bases, with 13 bases lying between them. The CDR3 has 15 amino acids. Germline V lookup: CDR1 MRHNA, CDR2 SNTAGT. DNA of the CDR3: TGTGCCAGCAGTGAGTCGCCCGGGGAACAAGAGACCCAGTACTTC. This encodes CASSESPGEQETQYF.

The rearrangement uses TRBV14 and TRBJ2-2, with TRBD1 matching 7 bases. V shed 4 bases, J shed 5 bases, and the junction held 7 bases outside the gene matches. This CDR3 spans 15 amino acids. CDR1 and CDR2 from the germline V gene are SGHDN and FVKESK. CDR3 region: CASSRMRGRTGELFF. CDR3 in DNA: TGTGCCAGCAGCCGAATGAGGGGGCGGACCGGGGAGCTGTTTTTT.

The chain has TRBV20-1 and TRBJ1-1, with D unresolved. The germline CDR1 and CDR2 sequences are DFQATT and SNEGSKA (reference sequence). CDR3 size: 11 residues. Trimming took off 6 bases at V and 8 bases at J, with 13 bases between the two ends. CDR3 loop: CSALPEGEAFF. The CDR3 DNA follows: TGCAGTGCCCTCCCTGAGGGAGAAGCTTTCTTT.

The chain couples TRBV19 to TRBJ1-5; D remains unclear. Trimming removed 1 base at V and 3 bases at J, with 10 bases between. The CDR3 sequence is 15 residues long. The germline V gene has CDR1 LNHDA and CDR2 SQIVND (reference sequence). Here the CDR3 reads CASSIAFQSNQPQHF. The CDR3 nucleotides are TGTGCCAGTAGTATAGCTTTCCAGTCCAATCAGCCCCAGCATTTT. Variable domain in full (rest from reference TRBV19 and TRBJ1-5): DGGITQSPKYLFRKEGQNVTLSCEQNLNHDAMYWYRQDPGQGLRLIYYSQIVNDFQKGDIAEGYSVSREKKESFPLTVTSAQKNPTAFYLCASSIAFQSNQPQHFGDGTRLSIL.

The chain links TRBV5-6 to TRBJ2-1; tentatively, D is TRBD2 (6 bases). Trimming stripped 0 bases from V and 8 bases from J, with 15 bases between. The germline gives CDR1 SGHDT, CDR2 YYEEEE. The CDR3 runs to 15 residues. Here the CDR3 reads CASSLGLDYLDEQFF. CDR3 in DNA: TGTGCCAGCAGCTTGGGACTGGACTATCTCGATGAGCAGTTCTTC.

The chain joins TRBV4-1 to TRBJ2-7, with TRBD2 identical over 8 bases. The CDR3 has 15 residues. Trimming at V came to 2 bases and at J to 4 bases, leaving 7 bases not matched to a gene. Germline V gives CDR1 MGHRA, CDR2 YSYEKL. The CDR3 sequence: CASSQTGLGLYEQYF. The CDR3 nucleotides read TGCGCCAGCAGCCAAACGGGACTAGGACTTTACGAGCAGTACTTC.

The rearrangement uses TRBV28 and TRBJ1-1; D perhaps matches TRBD1 (5 bases). The CDR3 runs to 14 residues. Trimming cost V 2 bases and J 0 bases, with 7 bases left between them. The germline CDR1 and CDR2 sequences are MDHEN and SYDVKM. CDR3: CASSLVDMNTEAFF. CDR3 DNA: TGTGCCAGCAGTTTAGTGGACATGAACACTGAAGCTTTCTTT.

The J gene is TRBJ1-1, the V gene TRBV2, with TRBD1 matching 11 bases. Germline V CDR1 and CDR2: SNHLY, FYNNEI. After removal of 6 bases from V and 1 base from J, the junction contained 1 base not matched to a gene. CDR3 length equals 14 residues. CDR3 in amino acids: CASRDRGQNTEAFF. The CDR3 bases are TGTGCCAGCAGGGACAGGGGGCAGAACACTGAAGCTTTCTTT.

The V gene is TRBV6-4, the J gene TRBJ1-5; 12 positions agree with TRBD1. Per the germline V gene, CDR1 is MRHNA and CDR2 is SNTAGT. The CDR3 runs to 19 residues. The trim removed 1 base at V and 2 bases at J, leaving 9 bases unmatched. The CDR3 region is CASSDCRDRGRIRNQPQHF. For the CDR3, the DNA is TGTGCCAGCAGTGACTGCCGGGACAGGGGGCGCATTCGCAATCAGCCCCAGCATTTT.

The chain couples TRBV6-5 to TRBJ2-2, with D possibly matching TRBD2 (5 bases). Trimming stripped 10 bases from V and 0 bases from J, with 12 bases between. The V gene's germline CDR1 is MNHEY and CDR2 SVGAGI. The CDR3 extends over 14 amino acids. Written as DNA, the CDR3 is TGTGCCACCTGGACTCAGCCGAACACCGGGGAGCTGTTTTTT. Protein sequence: CATWTQPNTGELFF.

This chain uses TRBV13 with TRBJ2-7; the D gene is possibly TRBD2 (5 bases). The CDR3 consists of 14 residues. V was pared by 7 bases and J by 3 bases, with 16 bases between. The germline CDR1 and CDR2 sequences are PRHDT and FYEKMQ (reference sequence). The CDR3: CASTPPRGNYEQYF. The CDR3 bases are TGTGCCAGCACCCCGCCCCGGGGAAACTACGAGCAGTACTTC. Using reference TRBV13 and TRBJ2-7 for the parts outside the CDR3, the full variable domain is AAGVIQSPRHLIKEKRETATLKCYPIPRHDTVYWYQQGPGQDPQFLISFYEKMQSDKGSIPDRFSAQQFSDYHSELNMSSLELGDSALYFCASTPPRGNYEQYFGPGTRLTVT.

The chain employs TRBV7-2 and TRBJ2-7, with 12 bases matching TRBD2. Germline lookup yields CDR1 SGHTA and CDR2 FQGNSA. Trimming at V came to 3 bases and at J to 2 bases, leaving 14 bases not matched to a gene. The CDR3 length is 19 residues. DNA of the CDR3: TGTGCCAGCAGCTTCCGGGGGACCGGGACTAGCGGGTTCCCCTACGAGCAGTACTTC. Translation gives CASSFRGTGTSGFPYEQYF.

CDR3 sequence: CAISPTTDGYTF. In DNA form, the CDR3 reads TGTGCCATCAGTCCAACGACAGATGGCTACACCTTC. V usage is TRBV10-3 and J usage is TRBJ1-2; possibly TRBD1 for D (5 bases). Germline V gene data show CDR1 as ENHRY and CDR2 as SYGVKD. Trimming removed 5 bases at V and 6 bases at J, with 10 bases between. The CDR3 runs to 12 residues.

The V and J genes are TRBV7-3 and TRBJ2-3, with TRBD2 matching 13 bases. The CDR3 loop spans 19 amino acids. Per germline, CDR1 SGHTA and CDR2 FQGTGA. After removal of 4 bases from V and 0 bases from J, the junction contained 10 bases not matched to a gene. CDR3 region: CASSSGTSGILHSTDTQYF. In nucleotides, the CDR3 is TGTGCCAGCAGCTCCGGGACTAGCGGGATTCTGCATAGCACAGATACGCAGTATTTT.

The chain uses TRBV5-6 and TRBJ2-2, with no clear D. CDR1 and CDR2 (germline): SGHDT, YYEEEE. V lost 0 bases and J lost 0, with 9 bases in between. The CDR3 spans 16 residues. CDR3 DNA sequence: TGTGCCAGCAGCTTGGTCGGTCACGCGAACACCGGGGAGCTGTTTTTT. This gives the protein CASSLVGHANTGELFF.

The gene calls are TRBV4-2 and TRBJ2-1; a weak D match, TRBD2 (6 bases). The germline V gene has CDR1 LGHNA and CDR2 YNFKEQ. The length of the CDR3 is 18 residues. V lost 0 bases and J lost 0, with 15 bases in between. This CDR3 reads CASSQEGSGVTSYNEQFF. DNA for the CDR3: TGTGCCAGCAGCCAAGAGGGTTCGGGAGTCACCTCCTACAATGAGCAGTTCTTC.

The chain links TRBV28 to TRBJ1-6; TRBD1 agrees at 12 bases. The CDR3 has 15 amino acids. Germline V gene data show CDR1 as MDHEN and CDR2 as SYDVKM. The trim removed 4 bases at V and 10 bases at J, leaving 5 bases unmatched. The CDR3 is CASSSGQGAGSPLHF. CDR3 in DNA: TGTGCCAGCAGTTCGGGACAGGGGGCGGGATCACCCCTCCACTTT.

The rearrangement uses TRBV28 and TRBJ2-5; a possible D gene is TRBD2 (6 bases). Germline V gene sequence: CDR1 MDHEN, CDR2 SYDVKM. V was clipped by 5 bases and J by 1 base, with 17 bases between them. The CDR3 length is 16 residues. As DNA, the CDR3 is TGTGCCAGCAGTCCTTCGTTCAGGAGGGGCCAAGAGACCCAGTACTTC. This encodes CASSPSFRRGQETQYF.

The chain uses TRBV15 and TRBJ1-3, with no clear D. V lost 0 bases and J lost 1, with 4 bases in between. CDR1 is LNHNV, CDR2 YYDKDF, per germline (reference sequence). This CDR3 comprises 14 residues. This CDR3 reads CATSRDQSGNTIYF. Written as DNA, the CDR3 is TGTGCCACCAGCAGAGATCAATCTGGAAACACCATATATTTT.

The J gene is TRBJ2-7, the V gene TRBV10-3; 9 bases align to TRBD1. CDR1 is ENHRY, CDR2 SYGVKD, per germline. V was clipped by 4 bases and J by 2 bases; unmatched bases: 3. The CDR3 has 14 amino acids. CDR3 in amino acids: CAISGGQGTYEQYF. In DNA form, the CDR3 reads TGTGCCATCAGTGGGGGACAGGGCACCTACGAGCAGTACTTC.

This clone was detected only once. The rearrangement joins TRBV29-1 to TRBJ2-5; D call uncertain. Germline V gene lookup returns CDR1 SQVTM and CDR2 ANQGSEA. Trimming took off 7 bases at V and 1 base at J, with 13 bases between the two ends. The CDR3 length is 13 residues. The CDR3 region has the DNA TGCAGCGCCGGATGGGCGATCCAAGAGACCCAGTACTTC. Amino acids: CSAGWAIQETQYF.